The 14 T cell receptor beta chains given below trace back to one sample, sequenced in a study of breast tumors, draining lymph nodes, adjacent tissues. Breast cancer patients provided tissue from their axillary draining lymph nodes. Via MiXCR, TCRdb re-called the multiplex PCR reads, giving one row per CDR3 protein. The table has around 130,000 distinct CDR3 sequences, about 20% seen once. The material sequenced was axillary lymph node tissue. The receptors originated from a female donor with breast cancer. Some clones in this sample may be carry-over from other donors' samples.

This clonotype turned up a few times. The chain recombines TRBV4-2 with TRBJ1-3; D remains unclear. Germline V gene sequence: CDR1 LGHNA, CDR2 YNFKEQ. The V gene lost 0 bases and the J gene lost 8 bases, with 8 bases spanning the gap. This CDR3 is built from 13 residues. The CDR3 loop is CASSQDLGDTIYF. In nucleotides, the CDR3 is TGTGCCAGCAGCCAAGATCTAGGAGACACCATATATTTT.

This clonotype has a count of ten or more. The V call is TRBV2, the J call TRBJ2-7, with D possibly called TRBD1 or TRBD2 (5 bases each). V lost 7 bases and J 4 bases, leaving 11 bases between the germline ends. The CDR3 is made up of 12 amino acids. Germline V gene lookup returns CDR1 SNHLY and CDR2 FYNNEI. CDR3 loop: CASTMGVYEQYF. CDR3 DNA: TGTGCCAGCACCATGGGGGTTTACGAGCAGTACTTC.

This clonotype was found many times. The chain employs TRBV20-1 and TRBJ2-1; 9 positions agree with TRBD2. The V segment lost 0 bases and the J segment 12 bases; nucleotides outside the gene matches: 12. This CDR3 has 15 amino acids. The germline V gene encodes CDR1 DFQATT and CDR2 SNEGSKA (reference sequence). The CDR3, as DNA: TGCAGTGCTAGAGAAAAAATGACTAGCGGTGGAGGGCAGTTCTTC. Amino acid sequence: CSAREKMTSGGGQFF.

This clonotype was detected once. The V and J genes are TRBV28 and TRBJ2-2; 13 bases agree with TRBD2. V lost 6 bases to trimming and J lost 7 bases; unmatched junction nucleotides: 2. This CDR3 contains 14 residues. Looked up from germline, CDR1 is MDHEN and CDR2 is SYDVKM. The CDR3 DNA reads TGTGCCAGCAGACTAGCGGGAGGGGTCGGGGAGCTGTTTTTT. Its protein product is CASRLAGGVGELFF. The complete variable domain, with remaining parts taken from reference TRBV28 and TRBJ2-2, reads DVKVTQSSRYLVKRTGEKVFLECVQDMDHENMFWYRQDPGLGLRLIYFSYDVKMKEKGDIPEGYSVSREKKERFSLILESASTNQTSMYLCASRLAGGVGELFFGEGSRLTVL.

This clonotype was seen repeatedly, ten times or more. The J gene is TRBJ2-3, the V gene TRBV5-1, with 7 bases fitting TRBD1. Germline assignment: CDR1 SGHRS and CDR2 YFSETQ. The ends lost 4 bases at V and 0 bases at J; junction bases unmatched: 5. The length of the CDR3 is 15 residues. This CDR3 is CASSARGSSTDTQYF. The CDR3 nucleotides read TGCGCCAGCAGCGCCAGGGGGTCTAGCACAGATACGCAGTATTTT.

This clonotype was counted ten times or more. CDR3 sequence reads: CASSLAPSGGEKLFF. For the CDR3, the DNA is TGCGCCAGCAGCTTGGCTCCGAGCGGGGGGGAAAAACTGTTTTTT. This rearrangement joins TRBV5-1 to TRBJ1-4, with D tentatively TRBD1 (5 bases). Trimming pared 0 bases from V and 8 bases from J, leaving 14 bases between. The CDR3 is 15 residues long. CDR1 and CDR2 from the germline V gene are SGHRS and YFSETQ. The variable domain in full, with the rest retrieved from reference TRBV5-1 and TRBJ1-4, is KAGVTQTPRYLIKTRGQQVTLSCSPISGHRSVSWYQQTPGQGLQFLFEYFSETQRNKGNFPGRFSGRQFSNSRSEMNVSTLELGDSALYLCASSLAPSGGEKLFFGSGTQLSVL.

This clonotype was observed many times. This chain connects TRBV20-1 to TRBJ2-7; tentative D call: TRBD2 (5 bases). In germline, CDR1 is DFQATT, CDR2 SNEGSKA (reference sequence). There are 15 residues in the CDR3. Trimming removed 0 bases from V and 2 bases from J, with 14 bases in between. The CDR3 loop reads CSARDLSGRTYEQYF. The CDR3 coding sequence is TGCAGTGCTAGAGATTTGAGCGGCAGGACCTACGAGCAGTACTTC.

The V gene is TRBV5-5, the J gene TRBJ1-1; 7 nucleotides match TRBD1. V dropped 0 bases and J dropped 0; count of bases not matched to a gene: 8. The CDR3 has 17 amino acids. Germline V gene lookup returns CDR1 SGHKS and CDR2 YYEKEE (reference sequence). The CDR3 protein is CASSLGVQGGMNTEAFF. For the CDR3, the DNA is TGTGCCAGCAGCTTGGGGGTCCAGGGGGGGATGAACACTGAAGCTTTCTTT.

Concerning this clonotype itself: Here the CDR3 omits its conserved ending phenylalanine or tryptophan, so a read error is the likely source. The CDR3 DNA reads as TGTGCCAGCAGTCGTTCAGGCGAAAAACTGTTTCTT. It yields the protein CASSRSGEKLFL. This rearrangement joins TRBV2 to TRBJ1-4, with D uncertain. From germline, CDR1 is SNHLY and CDR2 FYNNEI. Trimming left V 5 bases short and J 8 bases short, with 9 bases between. The CDR3 extends over 12 amino acids.

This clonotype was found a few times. The CDR3 DNA reads as TGTGCCAGCAGCCCGGTGACACAGGGAGAGACCCAGTACTTC. This encodes CASSPVTQGETQYF. The chain combines TRBV5-6 with TRBJ2-5, with a weak D call TRBD1 (6 bases). With 4 bases removed from V and 4 bases from J, the gap between germline ends came to 14 bases. Germline-derived CDR1 and CDR2 are SGHDT and YYEEEE. The CDR3 totals 14 residues.

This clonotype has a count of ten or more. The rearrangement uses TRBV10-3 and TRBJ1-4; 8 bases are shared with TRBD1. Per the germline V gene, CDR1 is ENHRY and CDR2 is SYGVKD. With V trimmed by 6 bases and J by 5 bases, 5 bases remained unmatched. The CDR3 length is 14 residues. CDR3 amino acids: CAISPGQENEKLFF. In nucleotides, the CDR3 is TGTGCCATCAGCCCGGGACAGGAAAATGAAAAACTGTTTTTT.

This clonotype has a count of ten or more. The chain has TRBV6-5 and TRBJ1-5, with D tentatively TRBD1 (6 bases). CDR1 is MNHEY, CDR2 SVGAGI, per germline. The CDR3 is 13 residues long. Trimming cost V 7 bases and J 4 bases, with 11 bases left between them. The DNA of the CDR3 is TGTGCCAGCACCACAGGGTTGAATCAGCCCCAGCATTTT. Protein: CASTTGLNQPQHF.

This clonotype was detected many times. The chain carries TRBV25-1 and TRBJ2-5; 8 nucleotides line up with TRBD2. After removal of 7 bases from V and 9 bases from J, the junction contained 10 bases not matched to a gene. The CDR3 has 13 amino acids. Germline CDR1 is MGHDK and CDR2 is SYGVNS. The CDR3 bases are TGTGCCAGCATGGGACTAGGGACCACGGCCCAGTACTTC. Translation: CASMGLGTTAQYF.

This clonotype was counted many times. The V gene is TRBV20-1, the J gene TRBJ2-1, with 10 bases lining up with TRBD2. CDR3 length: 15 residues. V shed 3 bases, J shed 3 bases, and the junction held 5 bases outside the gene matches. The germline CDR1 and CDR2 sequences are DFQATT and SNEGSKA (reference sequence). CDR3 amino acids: CSARASGRFYNEQFF. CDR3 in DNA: TGCAGTGCTAGGGCTAGCGGGAGATTCTACAATGAGCAGTTCTTC.